This TCR beta chain was identified in a study of spatial heterogeneity in lung cancer. Across the whole study: TCR and UMI combinations that were unique each appeared, on average, more than ten times in raw reads.

Trimming removed 6 bases from V and 4 bases from J; junction bases left unmatched: 5. Germline CDR1 MNHNS, CDR2 SASEGT. The CDR3 has 14 residues. The study tagged each TCR cDNA molecule with a unique molecular identifier. TCRdb called the 5' RACE reads again in MiXCR, with one record for every CDR3 protein. Of several thousand distinct CDR3 sequences listed, under 15% were seen once; the top ten hold 23%. This clonotype was seen only a few times. Its antigen is as yet unknown. This beta chain represents an off-target read in a library built for alpha chains; its size is of limited meaning. Study-level results: The study found that expanded intratumoral alpha and beta TCR counts tracked tumor mutation counts.

Time point of the sample: sample taken at primary tumor resection. The 60 to 90 donors had untreated early-stage non-small cell lung cancer. Whole RNA obtained from tumor, nontumor lung or frozen PBMC underwent sequencing without sorting. The J gene is TRBJ1-4, the V gene TRBV6-1; 7 bases align to TRBD1. Sequenced here: lung tumor tissue, sampled at surgery. The receptor's source is a female donor with early-stage non-small cell lung cancer. The chain's CDR3 is CASSVDRFNEKLFF. The CDR3 coding sequence is TGTGCCAGCAGCGTGGACAGGTTTAATGAAAAACTGTTTTTT.